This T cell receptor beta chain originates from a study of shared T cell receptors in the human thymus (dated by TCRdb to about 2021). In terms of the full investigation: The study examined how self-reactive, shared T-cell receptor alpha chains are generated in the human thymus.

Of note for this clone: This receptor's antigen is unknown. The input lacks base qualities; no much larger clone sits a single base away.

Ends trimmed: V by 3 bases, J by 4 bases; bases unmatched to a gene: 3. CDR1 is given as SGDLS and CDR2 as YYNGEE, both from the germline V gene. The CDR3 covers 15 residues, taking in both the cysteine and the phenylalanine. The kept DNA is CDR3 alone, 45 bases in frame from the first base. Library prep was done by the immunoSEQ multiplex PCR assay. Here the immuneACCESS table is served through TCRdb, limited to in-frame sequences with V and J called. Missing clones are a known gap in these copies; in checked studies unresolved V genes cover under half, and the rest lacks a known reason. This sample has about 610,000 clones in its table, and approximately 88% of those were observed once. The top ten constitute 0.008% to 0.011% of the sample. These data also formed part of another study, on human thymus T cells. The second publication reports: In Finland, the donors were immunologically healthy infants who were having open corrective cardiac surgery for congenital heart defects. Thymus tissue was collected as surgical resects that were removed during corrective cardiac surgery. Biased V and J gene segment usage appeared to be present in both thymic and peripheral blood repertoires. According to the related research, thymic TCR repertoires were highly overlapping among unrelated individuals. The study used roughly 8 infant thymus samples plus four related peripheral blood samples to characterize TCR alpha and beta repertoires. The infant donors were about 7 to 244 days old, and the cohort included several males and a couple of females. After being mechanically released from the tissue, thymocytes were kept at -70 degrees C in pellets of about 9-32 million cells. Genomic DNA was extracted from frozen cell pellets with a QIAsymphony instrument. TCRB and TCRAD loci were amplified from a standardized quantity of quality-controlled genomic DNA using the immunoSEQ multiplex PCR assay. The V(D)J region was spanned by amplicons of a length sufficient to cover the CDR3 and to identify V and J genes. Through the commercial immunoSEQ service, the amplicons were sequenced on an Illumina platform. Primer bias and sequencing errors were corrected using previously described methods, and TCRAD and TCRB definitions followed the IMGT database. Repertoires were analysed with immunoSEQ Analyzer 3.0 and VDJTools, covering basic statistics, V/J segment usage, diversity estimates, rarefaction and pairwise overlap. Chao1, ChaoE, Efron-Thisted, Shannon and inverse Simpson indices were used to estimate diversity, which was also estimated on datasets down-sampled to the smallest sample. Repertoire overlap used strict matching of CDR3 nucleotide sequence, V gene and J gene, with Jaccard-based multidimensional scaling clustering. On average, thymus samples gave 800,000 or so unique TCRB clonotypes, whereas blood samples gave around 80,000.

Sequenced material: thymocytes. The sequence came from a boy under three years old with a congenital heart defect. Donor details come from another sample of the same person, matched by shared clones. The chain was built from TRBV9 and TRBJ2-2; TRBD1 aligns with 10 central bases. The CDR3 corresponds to CASSGDRGGTGELFF. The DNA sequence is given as TGTGCCAGCAGCGGGGACAGGGGAGGCACCGGGGAGCTGTTTTTT. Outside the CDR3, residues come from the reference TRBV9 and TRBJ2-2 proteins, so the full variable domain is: DSGVTQTPKHLITATGQRVTLRCSPRSGDLSVYWYQQSLDQGLQFLIQYYNGEERAKGNILERFSAQQFPDLHSELNLSSLELGDSALYFCASSGDRGGTGELFFGEGSRLTVL.